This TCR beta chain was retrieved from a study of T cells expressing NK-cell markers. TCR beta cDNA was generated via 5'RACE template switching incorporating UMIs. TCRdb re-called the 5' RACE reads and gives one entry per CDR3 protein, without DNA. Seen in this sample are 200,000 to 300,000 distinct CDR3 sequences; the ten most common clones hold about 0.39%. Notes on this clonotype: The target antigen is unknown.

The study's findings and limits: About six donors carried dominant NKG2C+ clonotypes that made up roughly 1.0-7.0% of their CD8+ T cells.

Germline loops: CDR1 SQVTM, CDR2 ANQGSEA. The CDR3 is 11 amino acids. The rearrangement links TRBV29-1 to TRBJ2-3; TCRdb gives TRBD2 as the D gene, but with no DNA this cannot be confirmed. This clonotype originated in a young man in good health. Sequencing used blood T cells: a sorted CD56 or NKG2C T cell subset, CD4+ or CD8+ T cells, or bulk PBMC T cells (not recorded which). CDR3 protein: CSVLAGDTQYF.